These T cell receptor beta chains were read from a single sample in a study of cytomegalovirus exposure and HLA in healthy donors. Assay: immunoSEQ multiplex PCR; the TCRdb copy retains only in-frame clones and omits some. In the table there are approximately 170,000 clones, about 79% of which are singletons. The source material was PBMCs. These receptors were collected from a female donor in good health and CMV-seronegative. Each CDR3 is given with its conserved first and last residue. Fields, in order: CDR3 length, J gene, V gene, D gene, clone size, CDR3 protein, CDR3 DNA. A D gene is named only where the DNA matches it firmly. Clone size appears in some rows only: once, few, many, or a class for an expanded clone.

>16|TRBJ2-5|TRBV7-9|.|.
CASSLVPFAKHETQYF
TGTGCCAGCAGCTTAGTCCCCTTCGCCAAACACGAGACCCAGTACTTC
>15|TRBJ1-1|TRBV7-8|.|.
CASSLAPGRDTEAFF
TGTGCCAGCAGCTTAGCCCCCGGGCGGGACACTGAAGCTTTCTTT
>17|TRBJ1-1|TRBV7-3|TRBD1|.
CASSSSSGGLSNTEAFF
TGTGCCAGCAGCTCGAGTTCAGGGGGCCTATCGAACACTGAAGCTTTCTTT
>13|TRBJ1-1|TRBV6-5|.|once
CASGLNRDTEAFF
TGTGCCAGCGGACTGAACAGGGACACTGAAGCTTTCTTT
>17|TRBJ2-1|TRBV28|TRBD1|.
CASTTPGTGGRGNEQFF
TGTGCCAGCACCACCCCCGGGACAGGGGGCAGGGGCAATGAGCAGTTCTTC
>16|TRBJ2-7|TRBV5-1|TRBD1|.
CASSLVRDRGRSEQYF
TGCGCCAGCAGCCTGGTCCGGGACAGGGGGCGCAGCGAGCAGTACTTC
>16|TRBJ1-6|TRBV5-4|TRBD1|.
CASSLPGQGANSPLHF
TGTGCCAGCAGCTTACCGGGACAGGGGGCTAACTCACCCCTCCACTTT
>14|TRBJ2-2|TRBV11-3|.|.
CASSLDAGDGELFF
TGTGCCAGCAGCTTAGATGCCGGGGACGGGGAGCTGTTTTTT
>19|TRBJ2-1|TRBV7-2|.|.
CASSLVRRGARSSYNEQFF
TGTGCCAGCAGCTTAGTCCGTCGCGGGGCACGCAGCTCCTACAATGAGCAGTTCTTC
>19|TRBJ2-7|TRBV4-2|TRBD2|.
CASSQDSVAGGVSPYEQYF
TGTGCCAGCAGCCAAGATTCGGTAGCGGGAGGGGTAAGTCCCTACGAGCAGTACTTC
>21|TRBJ2-1|TRBV5-3|.|few
CARSHHRRGYPREESYNEQFF
TGTGCCAGAAGCCACCACAGGAGGGGTTATCCTAGGGAAGAGTCCTACAATGAGCAGTTCTTC
>14|TRBJ1-1|TRBV6-5|TRBD1|.
CASSVQGTDTEAFF
TGTGCCAGCAGTGTCCAAGGGACAGACACTGAAGCTTTCTTT
>14|TRBJ2-7|TRBV7-2|.|.
CASSHGGVSAEQYF
TGTGCCAGCAGCCACGGGGGAGTCAGTGCCGAGCAGTACTTC
>11|TRBJ2-7|TRBV29-1|.|.
CSVRLDSREYF
TGCAGCGTCCGACTAGACTCGCGGGAGTACTTC
>16|TRBJ2-2|TRBV19|TRBD1|.
CASSPLTGGEIGELFF
TGTGCCAGTAGTCCATTGACAGGGGGCGAGATCGGGGAGCTGTTTTTT
>13|TRBJ1-1|TRBV7-9|.|.
CASSPRGWPEAFF
TGTGCCAGCAGCCCCCGGGGTTGGCCTGAAGCTTTCTTT
>12|TRBJ2-7|TRBV19|.|.
CASSIGGAEQYF
TGTGCCAGTAGTATAGGTGGGGCCGAGCAGTACTTC
>15|TRBJ2-1|TRBV6-5|TRBD2|once
CASSYSWSGGNEQFF
TGTGCCAGCAGTTACTCCTGGAGCGGGGGGAATGAGCAGTTCTTC
>11|TRBJ1-2|TRBV5-1|.|.
CASSFQGGYTF
TGCGCCAGCAGCTTCCAGGGTGGCTACACCTTC
>15|TRBJ2-5|TRBV25-1|TRBD1|.
CASSEQGAGGETQYF
TGTGCCAGCAGTGAACAGGGGGCCGGAGGGGAGACCCAGTACTTC
>19|TRBJ2-1|TRBV7-9|TRBD2|.
CASSLHRTSGGAKDNEQFF
TGTGCCAGCAGCCTCCACCGGACTAGCGGGGGGGCCAAGGACAATGAGCAGTTCTTC
>12|TRBJ2-3|TRBV11-3|.|.
CASSLNSDTQYF
TGTGCCAGCAGCTTAAACTCAGATACGCAGTATTTT